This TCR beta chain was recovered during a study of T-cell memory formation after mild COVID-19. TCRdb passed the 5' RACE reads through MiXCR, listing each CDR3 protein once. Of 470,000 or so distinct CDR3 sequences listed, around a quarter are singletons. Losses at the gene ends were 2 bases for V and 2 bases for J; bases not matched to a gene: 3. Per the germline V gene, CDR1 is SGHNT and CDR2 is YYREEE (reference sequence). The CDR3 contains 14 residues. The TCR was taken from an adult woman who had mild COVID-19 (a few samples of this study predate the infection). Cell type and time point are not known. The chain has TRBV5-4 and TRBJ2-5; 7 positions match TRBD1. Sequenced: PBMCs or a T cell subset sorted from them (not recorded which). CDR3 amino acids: CASSFRDRQETQYF. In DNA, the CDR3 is TGTGCCAGCAGCTTTCGGGACAGACAAGAGACCCAGTACTTC.